This is a list of T cell receptor beta chains from one sample in a study of blood T cell repertoires in COVID-19. The assay was immunoSEQ multiplex PCR, and TCRdb's table has in-frame clones only and misses some. The sample consists of approximately 80,000 clones, 75% to 85% of them appearing once. The sequenced sample consisted of peripheral blood. Source of these receptors: a man aged 50 or older with COVID-19, enrolled during active disease. The CDR3 runs from the conserved cysteine through the conserved F or W. The D gene is left open where the match is weak.

d_call j_call v_call cdr3_nt cdr3_aa
NA TRBJ2-7 TRBV28 TGTGCCAGCAAAGGGTCAGGGGGGACCTACGAGCAGTACTTC CASKGSGGTYEQYF
NA TRBJ1-1 TRBV28 TGTGCCAGCAGCTCCCCGAGTTCCCCCAGGACTGAAGCTTTCTTT CASSSPSSPRTEAFF
TRBD1 TRBJ2-1 TRBV6-4 TGTGCCAGCAGTGTACAGGGGGGTTTGGATGAGCAGTTCTTC CASSVQGGLDEQFF
TRBD2 TRBJ2-1 TRBV6-6 TGTGCCAGCAGTCCCGTGGGTATAGCGGGCTTGTCCAATGAGCAGTTCTTC CASSPVGIAGLSNEQFF
NA TRBJ2-7 TRBV5-1 TGCGCCAGCAGCTTGGATGGTTGGGGGGCCTACGAGCAGTACTTC CASSLDGWGAYEQYF
NA TRBJ2-5 TRBV5-8 TGTGCCAGCAGCTTGGTACGGGTCCAAGAGACCCAGTACTTC CASSLVRVQETQYF
TRBD1 TRBJ1-3 TRBV6-6 TGTGCCACTAGACAGGGGAGTGGAAACACCATATATTTT CATRQGSGNTIYF
NA TRBJ2-3 TRBV28 TGTGCCAGCAGTTACGGACGGACAACAGATACGCAGTATTTT CASSYGRTTDTQYF
TRBD1 TRBJ2-7 TRBV23-1 TGCGCCAGCAGTCGAACCCCCCCACGGGACAGGGAGTCCTACGAGCAGTACTTC CASSRTPPRDRESYEQYF
NA TRBJ1-4 TRBV28 TGTGCCAGCAGCGAAACAGGGCGTGGAGGTGAAAAACTGTTTTTT CASSETGRGGEKLFF
TRBD1 TRBJ2-7 TRBV6-5 TGTGCCAGCAGTTCGTCGACAGGGGGCGCCTCCTACGAGCAGTACTTC CASSSSTGGASYEQYF
NA TRBJ1-6 TRBV23-1 TGCGCCAGCAGTCAAATCCCACCACGGGTGGATAATTCACCCCTCCACTTT CASSQIPPRVDNSPLHF
NA TRBJ1-6 TRBV28 TGTGCGTGTAAGGAGATGCGTTCACCCCTCCACTTT CACKEMRSPLHF